The next 14 T cell receptor beta chains were all read from a single sample in a study of T cell responses to AZD1222 COVID-19 vaccine. Produced via immunoSEQ multiplex PCR; TCRdb's table is partial and in-frame only. The data show around 100,000 clones, roughly 80% seen once. The material sequenced was peripheral blood, taken on day 0 of AZD1222 vaccination. These receptor sequences come from an adult in good health.

This clone was observed a handful of times. The chain employs TRBV5-6 and TRBJ2-2, with a weak D call TRBD2 (6 bases). Germline-derived CDR1 and CDR2 are SGHDT and YYEEEE. CDR3 size: 15 residues. Trimming took 0 bases from V and 6 from J, leaving 12 bases between them. The CDR3 nucleotides read TGTGCCAGCAGCTTGGGGACTATGCCGCCCGGGGAGCTGTTTTTT. Its translation is CASSLGTMPPGELFF.

The chain is built from TRBV3-1 (or the pseudogene TRBV3-2) and TRBJ1-1; D gene uncertain. CDR1 and CDR2 from the germline V gene are LGHDT and YNNKEL (reference sequence). Trimming shortened V by 5 bases and J by 8 bases, and 24 bases separated the two germline ends. The CDR3 is made up of 16 amino acids. CDR3 residues: CASSKHPDPSDGEAFF. CDR3 sequence (DNA): TGTGCCAGCAGCAAACATCCCGATCCCTCGGACGGGGAAGCTTTCTTT.

This clone has only a few counts. The CDR3 loop reads CASSPQGANTGELFF. CDR3 DNA: TGTGCCAGCAGCCCACAGGGGGCGAACACCGGGGAGCTGTTTTTT. The chain is built from TRBV6-5 and TRBJ2-2; TRBD1 aligns across 8 bases. Trimming removed 6 bases from V and 0 bases from J; junction bases left unmatched: 3. Germline V CDR1 and CDR2: MNHEY, SVGAGI. This CDR3 contains 15 residues.

The rearrangement links TRBV7-9 to TRBJ1-3; the match to TRBD1 covers 9 bases. This CDR3 contains 15 residues. V lost 4 bases to trimming and J lost 0 bases; unmatched junction nucleotides: 1. CDR1 SEHNR and CDR2 FQNEAQ come from the germline V gene (reference sequence). CDR3 residues: CASSSDRGSGNTIYF. The CDR3 DNA sequence: TGTGCCAGCAGCTCGGACAGGGGCTCTGGAAACACCATATATTTT.

The CDR3 region is CASSLVGGFRQETQYF. Here the CDR3 DNA reads TGTGCCAGCAGCTTAGTAGGGGGGTTCAGACAAGAGACCCAGTACTTC. This chain links TRBV7-2 with TRBJ2-5; D is possibly TRBD1 or TRBD2 (6 bases each). The CDR3 has 16 residues. CDR1 is SGHTA, CDR2 FQGNSA, per germline. V was shortened by 1 base and J by 2 bases, with 14 bases between the two germline ends.

The chain recombines TRBV5-1 with TRBJ1-4; D is ambiguous. The CDR3 has 13 amino acids. Germline V gene data show CDR1 as SGHRS and CDR2 as YFSETQ. V lost 7 bases, J lost 5 bases, and 12 bases lay in between. The CDR3 DNA sequence: TGCGCCAGCCGGAGGGCCCCCAATGAAAAACTGTTTTTT. It translates to CASRRAPNEKLFF.

The chain is built from TRBV6-5 and TRBJ1-6; D is unclear. V lost 6 bases to trimming and J lost 5 bases, with 8 bases between them. The CDR3 loop spans 13 amino acids. Germline CDR1 MNHEY, CDR2 SVGAGI. The CDR3 bases are TGTGCCAGCAGCGCTGCCCATAATTCACCCCTCCACTTT. It is translated as CASSAAHNSPLHF.

V gene TRBV6-5 combines with J gene TRBJ2-1; 8 bases line up with TRBD2. The CDR3 runs 15 residues. Germline lookup yields CDR1 MNHEY and CDR2 SVGAGI. Unmatched junction bases numbered 10, after V lost 7 bases and J lost 5 bases. CDR3 region: CASTPTSGPNNEQFF. The CDR3 DNA reads TGTGCCAGCACTCCTACTAGCGGCCCGAACAATGAGCAGTTCTTC.

V gene TRBV9 combines with J gene TRBJ2-7; no clear D gene. Germline CDR1 SGDLS, CDR2 YYNGEE. The CDR3 covers 15 residues. The V end lost 6 bases, the J end lost 1 base, and 17 bases lay between the germline ends. The CDR3 nucleotides are TGTGCCAGCACCTTACGAGAACCGCGTTCCTACGAGCAGTACTTC. Amino acid sequence: CASTLREPRSYEQYF.

Concerning this clone: Other DNA sequences in this sample translate to the same CDR3. V and J are TRBV5-1 and TRBJ2-7, with D maybe TRBD1 (6 bases). The CDR3 is made up of 13 amino acids. The V and J ends lost 4 bases and 2 bases respectively, with 10 bases between them. Germline CDR1 reads SGHRS; CDR2 reads YFSETQ. The CDR3: CASSPAGAYEQYF. For the CDR3, the DNA is TGCGCCAGCAGCCCCGCAGGGGCCTACGAGCAGTACTTC.

This clone appeared a few times. This rearrangement joins TRBV28 to TRBJ1-5, with D possibly being TRBD1 (5 bases). V was cut by 6 bases and J by 6 bases, with 12 bases left in between. The germline CDR1 and CDR2 sequences are MDHEN and SYDVKM. The CDR3 runs to 13 residues. DNA of the CDR3: TGTGCCAGCAGAGGGGTGGGGAGTCAGCCCCAGCATTTT. Protein sequence: CASRGVGSQPQHF.

The V call is TRBV5-6, the J call TRBJ1-2; D not certain. Germline V CDR1 and CDR2: SGHDT, YYEEEE. Trimming removed 3 bases at V and 6 bases at J, with 12 bases between. There are 13 residues in the CDR3. The CDR3 reads CASSYVGQNGYTF. CDR3 nucleotide sequence: TGTGCCAGCAGCTATGTAGGCCAGAATGGCTACACCTTC.

V gene TRBV7-2 combines with J gene TRBJ2-2, with 9 positions matching TRBD1. Germline trimming cut 5 bases from V and 3 bases from J; bases unmatched to any gene: 7. Germline V gives CDR1 SGHTA, CDR2 FQGNSA. There are 16 residues in the CDR3. For the CDR3, the DNA is TGTGCCAGCAGCGTATCCGGGACAGGGTACACCGGGGAGCTGTTTTTT. Encoded protein: CASSVSGTGYTGELFF.

The chain carries TRBV9 and TRBJ2-1; TRBD2 matches at 12 bases. Germline assignment: CDR1 SGDLS and CDR2 YYNGEE. There are 15 residues in the CDR3. V gave up 3 bases and J gave up 2 bases; unmatched junction bases: 0. DNA for the CDR3: TGTGCCAGCAGCGCTAGCGGGGGGGCCTACAATGAGCAGTTCTTC. Protein sequence: CASSASGGAYNEQFF.